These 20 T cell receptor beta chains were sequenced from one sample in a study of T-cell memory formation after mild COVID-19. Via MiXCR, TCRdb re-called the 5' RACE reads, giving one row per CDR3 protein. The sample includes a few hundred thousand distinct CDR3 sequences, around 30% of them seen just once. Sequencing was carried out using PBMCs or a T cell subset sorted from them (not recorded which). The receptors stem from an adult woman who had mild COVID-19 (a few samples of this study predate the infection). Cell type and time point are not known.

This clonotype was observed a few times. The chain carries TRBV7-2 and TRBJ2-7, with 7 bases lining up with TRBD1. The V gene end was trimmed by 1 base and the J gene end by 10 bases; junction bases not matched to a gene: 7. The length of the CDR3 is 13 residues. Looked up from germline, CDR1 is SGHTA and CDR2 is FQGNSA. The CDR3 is CASSLGVNRGQYF. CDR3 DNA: TGTGCCAGCAGCTTAGGCGTAAACAGGGGCCAGTACTTC.

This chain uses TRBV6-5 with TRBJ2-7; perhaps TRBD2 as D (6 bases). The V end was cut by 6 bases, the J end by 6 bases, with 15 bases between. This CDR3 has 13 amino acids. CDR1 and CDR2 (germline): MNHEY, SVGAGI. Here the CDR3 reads CASRDVGLGEQYF. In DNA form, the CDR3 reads TGTGCCAGCAGGGACGTGGGACTGGGCGAGCAGTACTTC.

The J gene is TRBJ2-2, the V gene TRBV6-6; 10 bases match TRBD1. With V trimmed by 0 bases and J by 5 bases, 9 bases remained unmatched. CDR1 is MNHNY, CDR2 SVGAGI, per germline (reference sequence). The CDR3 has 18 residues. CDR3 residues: CASSYSRDRGRGTGELFF. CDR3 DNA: TGTGCCAGCAGTTACTCACGCGACAGGGGGCGAGGGACCGGGGAGCTGTTTTTT.

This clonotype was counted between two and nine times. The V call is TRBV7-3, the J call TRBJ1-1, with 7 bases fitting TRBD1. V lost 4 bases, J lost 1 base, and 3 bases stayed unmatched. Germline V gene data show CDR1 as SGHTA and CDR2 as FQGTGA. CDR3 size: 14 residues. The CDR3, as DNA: TGTGCCAGCAGCTCCCGGGACAGGAACACTGAAGCTTTCTTT. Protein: CASSSRDRNTEAFF.

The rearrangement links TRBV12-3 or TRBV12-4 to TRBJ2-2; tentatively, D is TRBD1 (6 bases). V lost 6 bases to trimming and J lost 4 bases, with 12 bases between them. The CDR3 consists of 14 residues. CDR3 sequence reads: CASRFSGVTGELFF. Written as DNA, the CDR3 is TGTGCCAGCAGATTTTCAGGGGTCACCGGGGAGCTGTTTTTT.

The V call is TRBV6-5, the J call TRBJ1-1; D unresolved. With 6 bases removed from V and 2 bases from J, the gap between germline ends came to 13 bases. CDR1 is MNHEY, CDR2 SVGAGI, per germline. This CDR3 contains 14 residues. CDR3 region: CASRPHRANTEAFF. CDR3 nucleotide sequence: TGTGCCAGCAGGCCGCACCGGGCTAACACTGAAGCTTTCTTT.

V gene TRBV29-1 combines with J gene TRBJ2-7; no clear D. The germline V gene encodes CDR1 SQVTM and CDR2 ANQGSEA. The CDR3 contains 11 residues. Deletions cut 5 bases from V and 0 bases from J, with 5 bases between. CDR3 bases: TGCAGCGTTCGCGACTCCTACGAGCAGTACTTC. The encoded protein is CSVRDSYEQYF.

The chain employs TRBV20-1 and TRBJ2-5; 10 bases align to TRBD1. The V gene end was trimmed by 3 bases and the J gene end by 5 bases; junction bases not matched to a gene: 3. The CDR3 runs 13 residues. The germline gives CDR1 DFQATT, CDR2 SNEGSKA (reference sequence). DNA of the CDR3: TGCAGTGCTAGGGGGGACAGGGGTGAGACCCAGTACTTC. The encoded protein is CSARGDRGETQYF.

CDR3 in DNA: TGCGCCAGCAGCTTTCTAGCGGGGGGCGAGAACACCGGGGAGCTGTTTTTT. Its protein product is CASSFLAGGENTGELFF. The genes are TRBV5-1 and TRBJ2-2; 11 bases are shared with TRBD2. CDR3 size: 17 residues. Unmatched junction bases numbered 4, after V lost 2 bases and J lost 1 base. Germline V CDR1 and CDR2: SGHRS, YFSETQ.

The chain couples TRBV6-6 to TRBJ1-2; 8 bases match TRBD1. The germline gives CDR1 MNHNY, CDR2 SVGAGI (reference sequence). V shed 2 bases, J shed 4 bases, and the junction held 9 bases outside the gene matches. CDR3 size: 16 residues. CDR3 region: CASSYPDRGRTYGYTF. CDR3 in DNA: TGTGCCAGCAGTTACCCCGACAGGGGCAGAACCTATGGCTACACCTTC.

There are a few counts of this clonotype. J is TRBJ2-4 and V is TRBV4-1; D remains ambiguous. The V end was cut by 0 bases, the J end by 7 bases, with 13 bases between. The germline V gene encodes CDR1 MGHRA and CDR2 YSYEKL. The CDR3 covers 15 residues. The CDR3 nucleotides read TGCGCCAGCAGCCAAGAAGCGAGCCAAAGGAACATTCAGTACTTC. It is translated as CASSQEASQRNIQYF.

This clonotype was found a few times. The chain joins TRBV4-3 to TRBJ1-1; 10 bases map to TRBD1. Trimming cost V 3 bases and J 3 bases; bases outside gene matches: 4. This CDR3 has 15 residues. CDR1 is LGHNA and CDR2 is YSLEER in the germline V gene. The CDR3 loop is CASSHRTGGYTEAFF. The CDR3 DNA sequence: TGCGCCAGCAGCCACCGGACAGGGGGATACACTGAAGCTTTCTTT.

Written as DNA, the CDR3 is TGCAGTGCTAGAGGCTTGGGCGGGAGGGAAATCGACGAGCAGTACTTC. Amino acid sequence: CSARGLGGREIDEQYF. The chain carries TRBV20-1 and TRBJ2-7; 9 bases match TRBD2. The CDR3 extends over 16 amino acids. V shed 1 base and J 5 bases; nucleotides not matched to a gene: 12. Germline V CDR1 and CDR2: DFQATT, SNEGSKA (reference sequence).

CDR3 residues: CASRETGTGKTGELFF. As DNA, the CDR3 is TGTGCCAGCAGGGAAACCGGGACAGGGAAGACCGGGGAGCTGTTTTTT. The chain recombines TRBV9 with TRBJ2-2, with TRBD1 matching 9 bases. The CDR3 loop spans 16 amino acids. Looked up from germline, CDR1 is SGDLS and CDR2 is YYNGEE. The V and J ends lost 5 bases and 5 bases, in that order; junction bases with no gene match: 10.

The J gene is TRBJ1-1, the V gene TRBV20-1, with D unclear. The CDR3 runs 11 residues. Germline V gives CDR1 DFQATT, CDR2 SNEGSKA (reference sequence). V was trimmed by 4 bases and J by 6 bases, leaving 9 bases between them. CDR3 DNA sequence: TGCAGTGCTAAGAGAGCCGCTGAAGCTTTCTTT. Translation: CSAKRAAEAFF.

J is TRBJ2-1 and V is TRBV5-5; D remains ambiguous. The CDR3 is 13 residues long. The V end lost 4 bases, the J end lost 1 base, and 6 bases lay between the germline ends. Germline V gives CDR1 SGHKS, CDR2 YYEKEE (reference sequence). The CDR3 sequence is CASSSKSYNEQFF. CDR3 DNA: TGTGCCAGCAGCAGTAAATCCTACAATGAGCAGTTCTTC.

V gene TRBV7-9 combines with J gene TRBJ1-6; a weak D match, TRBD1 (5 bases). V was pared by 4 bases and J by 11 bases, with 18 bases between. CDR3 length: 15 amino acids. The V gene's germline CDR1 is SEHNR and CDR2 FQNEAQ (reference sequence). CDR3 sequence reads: CASSSLRVQGAPLHF. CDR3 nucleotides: TGTGCCAGCAGCTCACTGAGAGTTCAGGGCGCACCCCTCCACTTT.

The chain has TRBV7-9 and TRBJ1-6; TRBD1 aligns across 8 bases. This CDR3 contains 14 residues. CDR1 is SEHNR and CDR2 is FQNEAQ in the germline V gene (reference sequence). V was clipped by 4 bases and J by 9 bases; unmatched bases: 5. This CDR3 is CASSSQGAISPLHF. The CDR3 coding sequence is TGTGCCAGCAGCTCGCAGGGGGCGATTTCACCCCTCCACTTT.

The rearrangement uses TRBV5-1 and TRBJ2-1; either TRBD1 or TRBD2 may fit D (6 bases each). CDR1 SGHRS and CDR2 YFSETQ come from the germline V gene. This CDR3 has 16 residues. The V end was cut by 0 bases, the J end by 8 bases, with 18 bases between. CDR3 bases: TGCGCCAGCAGCTTGGGGACAGCCTCACCGGGGGATGAGCAGTTCTTC. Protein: CASSLGTASPGDEQFF.

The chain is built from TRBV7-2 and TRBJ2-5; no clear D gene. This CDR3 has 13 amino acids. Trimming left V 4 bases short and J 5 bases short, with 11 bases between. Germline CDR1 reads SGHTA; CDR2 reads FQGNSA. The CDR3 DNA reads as TGTGCCAGCAGCTACCAGAGGTTGGAGACCCAGTACTTC. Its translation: CASSYQRLETQYF.